This T cell receptor beta chain was found in a study of breast tumors, draining lymph nodes, adjacent tissues. Study-level points and caveats: Most tumor T cells seemingly derive from lymph node, then expand in tumor.

Germline CDR1 ENHRY, CDR2 SYGVKD. This CDR3 is built from 14 residues. TCRdb independently ran MiXCR on the multiplex PCR reads; one entry per CDR3 protein. The sample shows 200,000 to 300,000 distinct CDR3 sequences, around 30% of them seen only once. In this sample, this clonotype turned up many times. Its antigen is currently unknown. Relative to the germline gene, one junction end is altered; a read error may explain this. Breast cancer patients provided tissue from their axillary draining lymph nodes. The rearrangement links TRBV10-3 to TRBJ2-6, with D possibly matching TRBD1 (5 bases). This TCR was recovered from a female donor with breast cancer. Some clones in this sample may be carry-over from other donors' samples. The sequencing input was axillary lymph node tissue. The CDR3 DNA sequence: TGTGCCGTCAGGACAAACACTGGGGCCAACGTCCTGACTTTC. Translation gives CAVRTNTGANVLTF.